This T cell receptor beta chain was observed in a study of cytomegalovirus exposure and HLA in healthy donors. Both 60 Vbeta primers and 13 Jbeta primers went into the PCR. TCRdb's copy holds only in-frame clones and misses some; the assay was immunoSEQ multiplex PCR. Of some 200,000 clones in the sample, approximately 90% were seen once. The CDR3 extends over 14 amino acids. V was clipped by 5 bases and J by 4 bases, with 15 bases between them. From germline, CDR1 is SGHVS and CDR2 FNYEAQ. Each donor's status was that of a healthy bone marrow donor. Sequencing used PBMCs. The receptor was isolated from a young woman in good health and CMV-seronegative. J is TRBJ2-7 and V is TRBV7-6, with a weak D call TRBD1 (6 bases). DNA of the CDR3: TGTGCCAGCAGCCAGGAGGCAGGGACATACGAGCAGTACTTC. Translating it yields CASSQEAGTYEQYF.